Sequencing of this T cell receptor (beta chain) was carried out in a study of blood T cells in healthy people across ages. The CDR3 has 21 amino acids. Germline-derived CDR1 and CDR2 are LGHNA and YNFKEQ. This clonotype showed up just once. The junction and the germline gene differ at one end; a read error may be behind it. A sample-barcoded 5' primer and a J-beta primer mix were used in a second PCR of roughly 6 to 11 cycles. Using its own MiXCR run on the 5' RACE reads, TCRdb lists one record per CDR3 protein. The sample lists over 1,500,000 distinct CDR3 sequences; about 50% were seen once. The TCR comes from a woman between 40 and 55 years old in good health. The specimen sequenced was blood. The V and J genes are TRBV4-2 and TRBJ2-3; 9 positions agree with TRBD1. The CDR3 loop reads CASSHRQGTGWLAENTNTQYF. The CDR3, as DNA: TGTGCCAGCAGCCACCGACAGGGGACAGGGTGGCTAGCGGAGAACACAAATACGCAGTATTTT.